The 27 T cell receptor beta chains below come from one sample, sequenced in a study of T cell responses to AZD1222 COVID-19 vaccine. This table comes from immunoSEQ multiplex PCR, and its TCRdb copy is limited to in-frame clones, with some not included. The sample shows over 100,000 clones, around 83% of them seen only once. Sample: peripheral blood, taken on day 0 of AZD1222 vaccination. Source of these receptors: an adult in good health.

The chain has TRBV11-2 and TRBJ2-2; 11 nucleotides align to TRBD2. CDR3 length equals 17 residues. Losses at the gene ends were 5 bases for V and 3 bases for J; bases not matched to a gene: 8. Germline CDR1 is SGHAT and CDR2 is FQNNGV. The CDR3 here is CASSHRRLAGYTGELFF. The CDR3 bases are TGTGCCAGCAGCCACAGAAGACTAGCGGGGTACACCGGGGAGCTGTTTTTT.

The DNA of the CDR3 is TGCAGTGCTAGTCAAGGGTTCAATCAGCCCCAGCATTTT. The encoded protein is CSASQGFNQPQHF. The gene calls are TRBV20-1 and TRBJ1-5; D unresolved. This CDR3 contains 13 residues. V lost 3 bases to trimming and J lost 3 bases, with 9 bases between them. Germline CDR1 and CDR2: DFQATT and SNEGSKA (reference sequence).

This chain joins TRBV10-1 and TRBJ2-7; TRBD1 matches at 10 bases. V lost 0 bases to trimming and J lost 0 bases; unmatched junction nucleotides: 20. The CDR3 has 22 amino acids. CDR1 is WNHNN, CDR2 SYGVQD, per germline (reference sequence). CDR3 sequence reads: CASSESIGTGVLPLKSSYEQYF. In DNA, the CDR3 is TGCGCCAGCAGTGAGTCGATAGGGACAGGGGTTCTCCCTCTAAAAAGCTCCTACGAGCAGTACTTC.

The chain links TRBV6-5 to TRBJ1-1, with 10 bases that match TRBD1. The CDR3 is made up of 14 amino acids. V lost 7 bases and J lost 6; bases outside the gene matches: 8. In germline, CDR1 is MNHEY, CDR2 SVGAGI. CDR3 in DNA: TGTGCCAGCAATCCCGGGACAGGGGTGGCTGAAGCTTTCTTT. Translation gives CASNPGTGVAEAFF.

The chain combines TRBV28 with TRBJ2-1, with 9 bases aligning to TRBD1. Germline-derived CDR1 and CDR2 are MDHEN and SYDVKM. CDR3 size: 18 residues. V dropped 1 base and J dropped 3; count of bases not matched to a gene: 10. In nucleotides, the CDR3 is TGTGCCAGCAGTTTATTCGATTACAGGGGGCACTTCTACAATGAGCAGTTCTTC. Translating gives CASSLFDYRGHFYNEQFF.

The chain has TRBV20-1 and TRBJ1-2, with D uncertain. V was clipped by 3 bases and J by 7 bases, with 12 bases between them. Germline CDR1 reads DFQATT; CDR2 reads SNEGSKA (reference sequence). This CDR3 region has 12 residues. In DNA, the CDR3 is TGCAGTGCTAGTTCTAGGGAGGTTGGCTACACCTTC. It translates to CSASSREVGYTF.

V gene TRBV10-3 combines with J gene TRBJ1-1; D perhaps matches TRBD1 (5 bases). The V gene's germline CDR1 is ENHRY and CDR2 SYGVKD. This CDR3 is built from 14 residues. V was pared by 7 bases and J by 1 base, with 13 bases between. CDR3 sequence: CAITSRQKNTEAFF. In DNA form, the CDR3 reads TGTGCCATCACCTCTAGACAGAAGAACACTGAAGCTTTCTTT.

This sequence joins TRBV18 and TRBJ2-1, with 7 nucleotides matching TRBD1. Germline CDR1 and CDR2: KGHSH and LQKENI. The ends lost 1 base at V and 0 bases at J; junction bases unmatched: 3. This CDR3 has 16 amino acids. CDR3 DNA sequence: TGTGCCAGCTCACCACAGGGGGCCGCCTCCTACAATGAGCAGTTCTTC. It is translated as CASSPQGAASYNEQFF.

The table lists this clone with a count of one. The rearrangement links TRBV6-5 to TRBJ1-4; D gene uncertain. Germline CDR1 reads MNHEY; CDR2 reads SVGAGI. V gave up 2 bases and J gave up 5 bases, with 3 bases separating them. This CDR3 comprises 12 residues. CDR3 amino acids: CASSYGNEKLFF. CDR3 nucleotides: TGTGCCAGCAGTTACGGGAATGAAAAACTGTTTTTT.

This chain uses TRBV10-3 with TRBJ2-1, with TRBD1 matching over 8 bases. Germline CDR1 and CDR2: ENHRY and SYGVKD. CDR3 length equals 13 residues. With V trimmed by 9 bases and J by 5 bases, 6 bases remained unmatched. CDR3 region: CAILGQGNNEQFF. The CDR3 region has the DNA TGTGCCATACTAGGACAGGGAAACAATGAGCAGTTCTTC.

The gene calls are TRBV6-5 and TRBJ1-3; 7 bases align to TRBD1. The CDR3 length is 15 residues. After removal of 5 bases from V and 3 bases from J, the junction contained 7 bases not matched to a gene. The germline gives CDR1 MNHEY, CDR2 SVGAGI. The DNA of the CDR3 is TGTGCCAGCAGTCGACAGGGCTTCGATGGAAACACCATATATTTT. Translated, it gives CASSRQGFDGNTIYF.

The J gene is TRBJ1-3, the V gene TRBV5-5, with no clear D. Trimming left V 0 bases short and J 3 bases short, with 13 bases between. Per germline, CDR1 SGHKS and CDR2 YYEKEE (reference sequence). CDR3 length: 16 amino acids. This chain's CDR3 is CASSLASVNIGNTIYF. The CDR3 nucleotides read TGTGCCAGCAGCTTGGCGTCAGTGAACATTGGAAACACCATATATTTT.

The chain joins TRBV19 to TRBJ1-3; D gene uncertain. The CDR3 has 14 residues. Trimming cost V 7 bases and J 0 bases, with 10 bases left between them. Germline CDR1 and CDR2: LNHDA and SQIVND (reference sequence). The CDR3 DNA follows: TGTGCCAGTATGGGATGGGGCTCTGGAAACACCATATATTTT. Translated, it gives CASMGWGSGNTIYF. The complete variable domain, with remaining parts taken from reference TRBV19 and TRBJ1-3, reads DGGITQSPKYLFRKEGQNVTLSCEQNLNHDAMYWYRQDPGQGLRLIYYSQIVNDFQKGDIAEGYSVSREKKESFPLTVTSAQKNPTAFYLCASMGWGSGNTIYFGEGSWLTVV.

The gene calls are TRBV10-3 and TRBJ1-1; 7 bases line up with TRBD1. The ends lost 4 bases at V and 3 bases at J; junction bases unmatched: 2. CDR1 ENHRY and CDR2 SYGVKD come from the germline V gene. The CDR3 length is 13 residues. CDR3 in amino acids: CAISAGQYTEAFF. The CDR3 DNA is TGTGCCATCAGTGCGGGACAGTACACTGAAGCTTTCTTT.

The J gene is TRBJ1-1, the V gene TRBV7-8; tentative D call: TRBD1 (5 bases). Germline loops: CDR1 SGHVS, CDR2 FQNEAQ. V lost 7 bases to trimming and J lost 5 bases, with 17 bases between them. The CDR3 covers 14 residues. CDR3 loop: CASIRDLALTEAFF. In DNA form, the CDR3 reads TGTGCCAGCATCAGGGACTTGGCTTTGACTGAAGCTTTCTTT.

This clone was observed a single time. This chain links TRBV7-2 with TRBJ1-2, with a possible D match to TRBD1 (6 bases). Germline CDR1 SGHTA, CDR2 FQGNSA. The length of the CDR3 is 16 residues. V was clipped by 3 bases and J by 4 bases, with 18 bases between them. The CDR3 loop reads CASSFPRGSGAYGYTF. The CDR3, as DNA: TGTGCCAGCAGCTTCCCTAGGGGTTCGGGGGCCTATGGCTACACCTTC. The complete variable domain, with remaining parts taken from reference TRBV7-2 and TRBJ1-2, reads GAGVSQSPSNKVTEKGKDVELRCDPISGHTALYWYRQSLGQGLEFLIYFQGNSAPDKSGLPSDRFSAERTGGSVSTLTIQRTQQEDSAVYLCASSFPRGSGAYGYTFGSGTRLTVV.

The chain recombines TRBV7-9 with TRBJ2-4, with a weak D call TRBD1 (5 bases). V was pared by 2 bases and J by 8 bases, with 10 bases between. This CDR3 spans 13 amino acids. Germline V CDR1 and CDR2: SEHNR, FQNEAQ (reference sequence). The CDR3 spells CASSLPGWHIQYF. The CDR3 region has the DNA TGTGCCAGCAGCTTACCAGGGTGGCACATTCAGTACTTC.

V is TRBV2 and J is TRBJ2-2; D is unclear. The germline V gene has CDR1 SNHLY and CDR2 FYNNEI. V was shortened by 6 bases and J by 5 bases, with 16 bases between the two germline ends. The CDR3 covers 15 residues. The CDR3 DNA is TGTGCCAGCAGCTGGACGCAACTTGGGACCGGGGAGCTGTTTTTT. It specifies CASSWTQLGTGELFF. The full variable domain, with the rest looked up from reference TRBV2 and TRBJ2-2, is EPEVTQTPSHQVTQMGQEVILRCVPISNHLYFYWYRQILGQKVEFLVSFYNNEISEKSEIFDDQFSVERPDGSNFTLKIRSTKLEDSAMYFCASSWTQLGTGELFFGEGSRLTVL.

The chain has TRBV28 and TRBJ1-6, with D unresolved. Deletions cut 5 bases from V and 8 bases from J, with 7 bases between. CDR1 is MDHEN, CDR2 SYDVKM, per germline. The CDR3 length is 12 residues. The CDR3 sequence is CASSGPHSPLHF. The CDR3 DNA is TGTGCCAGCAGTGGACCCCATTCACCCCTCCACTTT.

J is TRBJ2-1 and V is TRBV6-1; 8 nucleotides agree with TRBD2. The J segment lost 12 bases and the V segment lost 3 bases, leaving 13 bases of the junction unmatched. The CDR3 is 15 amino acids. Germline CDR1 reads MNHNS; CDR2 reads SASEGT. CDR3 bases: TGTGCCAGCAGTGAGAAGGTGGGCCCCAGCGGGGGGCAGTTCTTC. As protein: CASSEKVGPSGGQFF.

This sequence joins TRBV28 and TRBJ1-1; a weak D match, TRBD1 (6 bases). This CDR3 is 16 amino acids long. The germline gives CDR1 MDHEN, CDR2 SYDVKM. Trimming left V 6 bases short and J 6 bases short, with 23 bases between. The CDR3 region is CASSFHWTDPYAEAFF. In DNA form, the CDR3 reads TGTGCCAGCAGCTTCCATTGGACAGACCCATACGCTGAAGCTTTCTTT.

The sample holds a few counts of this clone. The chain couples TRBV30 to TRBJ2-2; a weak D match, TRBD2 (5 bases). V was cut by 0 bases and J by 3 bases, with 11 bases left in between. The CDR3 spans 15 residues. Germline lookup yields CDR1 GTSNPN and CDR2 SVGIG (reference sequence). The CDR3 reads CAWSVLGSDTGELFF. In nucleotides, the CDR3 is TGTGCCTGGAGTGTACTTGGGAGCGACACCGGGGAGCTGTTTTTT. The variable domain in full, with the rest retrieved from reference TRBV30 and TRBJ2-2, is SQTIHQWPATLVQPVGSPLSLECTVEGTSNPNLYWYRQAAGRGLQLLFYSVGIGQISSEVPQNLSASRPQDRQFILSSKKLLLSDSGFYLCAWSVLGSDTGELFFGEGSRLTVL.

The chain links TRBV12-3 or TRBV12-4 to TRBJ2-1, with TRBD2 identical over 7 bases. The CDR3 length is 12 residues. The V segment lost 5 bases and the J segment 12 bases; nucleotides outside the gene matches: 7. The CDR3 reads CASSPTGGRQFF. In DNA form, the CDR3 reads TGTGCCAGCAGTCCCACCGGCGGGAGGCAGTTCTTC.

The chain couples TRBV29-1 to TRBJ2-5; the D is unclear. CDR3 length equals 13 residues. Germline V gene data show CDR1 as SQVTM and CDR2 as ANQGSEA. With 2 bases removed from V and 2 bases from J, the gap between germline ends came to 9 bases. The CDR3 coding sequence is TGCAGCGTTGAATCCGGCGGACAAGAGACCCAGTACTTC. It is translated as CSVESGGQETQYF.

The V call is TRBV25-1, the J call TRBJ1-1; maybe TRBD1 (5 bases). The CDR3 totals 13 residues. The V end lost 7 bases, the J end lost 0 bases, and 9 bases lay between the germline ends. CDR1 and CDR2 from the germline V gene are MGHDK and SYGVNS. CDR3 residues: CASTSGLNTEAFF. CDR3 DNA: TGTGCCAGCACCTCAGGGTTGAACACTGAAGCTTTCTTT.

V is TRBV11-3 and J is TRBJ1-1, with D possibly being TRBD1 (5 bases). The length of the CDR3 is 14 residues. Germline V gene data show CDR1 as SGHNT and CDR2 as YENEEA. Trimming removed 5 bases from V and 4 bases from J, with 14 bases in between. CDR3 sequence reads: CASSDRDRGTEAFF. In nucleotides, the CDR3 is TGTGCCAGCAGCGACCGGGACCGGGGCACTGAAGCTTTCTTT.

This chain joins TRBV19 and TRBJ2-1; 7 bases fit TRBD2. Germline V gives CDR1 LNHDA, CDR2 SQIVND (reference sequence). Trimming cost V 1 base and J 2 bases; bases outside gene matches: 14. The CDR3 extends over 19 amino acids. CDR3: CASSIGGHSAGVPYNEQFF. The CDR3 DNA follows: TGTGCCAGTAGTATAGGAGGACACAGCGCGGGAGTGCCCTACAATGAGCAGTTCTTC.